The 21 T cell receptor beta chains below were found in one sample sequenced in a study of shared clonotypes between healthy human individuals. The table came from immunoSEQ multiplex PCR; TCRdb's copy has only in-frame clones and leaves some out. The table has about 2.4 million clones, under 95% seen once; the top ten hold around 0.37%. Sequences were obtained from naive CD4+ T cells from PBMCs. Documented subset: CD45RA+ positively selected. All receptors derive from a man aged 18 to 29 in good health. Some clones in this sample may be carry-over from other donors' samples.

The rearrangement links TRBV5-1 to TRBJ2-3, with D hard to call. There are 15 residues in the CDR3. V was pared by 8 bases and J by 1 base, with 17 bases between. The germline V gene encodes CDR1 SGHRS and CDR2 YFSETQ. In nucleotides, the CDR3 is TGCGCCAGTGAGCGTGGACCAACTGGCACAGATACGCAGTATTTT. Its translation is CASERGPTGTDTQYF.

The rearrangement uses TRBV27 and TRBJ2-3, with 7 bases lining up with TRBD1. After removal of 5 bases from V and 3 bases from J, the junction contained 11 bases not matched to a gene. The CDR3 sequence is 16 residues long. Germline values: CDR1 MNHEY, CDR2 SMNVEV (reference sequence). The CDR3, as DNA: TGTGCCAGCAGTAGGCTTACAGGGGCGAGTACAGATACGCAGTATTTT. Translated, it gives CASSRLTGASTDTQYF.

The chain couples TRBV7-8 to TRBJ2-2; 14 positions match TRBD2. The germline V gene has CDR1 SGHVS and CDR2 FQNEAQ. This CDR3 region has 17 residues. Unmatched junction bases numbered 4, after V lost 3 bases and J lost 4 bases. As DNA, the CDR3 is TGTGCCAGCAGCTTCCTAGGACTAGCGGGAGGCACCGGGGAGCTGTTTTTT. This translates into CASSFLGLAGGTGELFF.

The chain has TRBV2 and TRBJ2-3, with 7 bases lining up with TRBD2. The V segment lost 8 bases and the J segment 0 bases; nucleotides outside the gene matches: 11. Per germline, CDR1 SNHLY and CDR2 FYNNEI. This CDR3 spans 16 amino acids. The chain's CDR3 is CASDLAGEPSTDTQYF. CDR3 DNA sequence: TGTGCCAGCGACTTAGCGGGTGAACCTAGCACAGATACGCAGTATTTT.

The chain couples TRBV5-6 to TRBJ2-6; weak D call: TRBD2 (5 bases). Germline V gives CDR1 SGHDT, CDR2 YYEEEE. This CDR3 has 14 amino acids. Between the trimmed V and J ends, which lost 5 bases and 1 base, there was a span of 7 bases. CDR3 DNA sequence: TGTGCCAGCAGGGGAGAATCTGGGGCCAACGTCCTGACTTTC. It specifies CASRGESGANVLTF.

This chain links TRBV5-4 with TRBJ2-2; weak D call: TRBD2 (6 bases). CDR1 and CDR2 (germline): SGHNT, YYREEE (reference sequence). The CDR3 has 16 residues. The V and J ends lost 5 bases and 2 bases respectively, with 16 bases between them. In nucleotides, the CDR3 is TGTGCCAGCAGGGCCGGGACTGCTACAAACACCGGGGAGCTGTTTTTT. It yields the protein CASRAGTATNTGELFF.

Turning to this clone: Additional DNA sequences in this sample encode the identical CDR3. V is TRBV5-1 and J is TRBJ2-1; tentative D call: TRBD2 (5 bases). The CDR3 is 12 amino acids. Between the trimmed V and J ends, which lost 4 bases and 7 bases, there was a span of 9 bases. The germline V gene has CDR1 SGHRS and CDR2 YFSETQ. DNA of the CDR3: TGCGCCAGCAGCCGAACGGGGAATGAGCAGTTCTTC. It yields the protein CASSRTGNEQFF.

V is TRBV27 and J is TRBJ2-7; possible D gene TRBD2, 5 bases. Germline V lookup: CDR1 MNHEY, CDR2 SMNVEV (reference sequence). There are 15 residues in the CDR3. V lost 0 bases and J lost 2, with 11 bases in between. The CDR3 here is CASSLSEGGAYEQYF. In nucleotides, the CDR3 is TGTGCCAGCAGTTTATCTGAGGGTGGAGCCTACGAGCAGTACTTC.

This chain links TRBV7-3 with TRBJ1-5; the D is unclear. CDR1 SGHTA and CDR2 FQGTGA come from the germline V gene. This CDR3 is built from 13 residues. Trimming pared 4 bases from V and 3 bases from J, leaving 7 bases between. CDR3 nucleotides: TGTGCCAGCAGCTCCGGGTTCAATCAGCCCCAGCATTTT. It is translated as CASSSGFNQPQHF.

V gene TRBV15 combines with J gene TRBJ2-4; tentatively, D is TRBD1 (6 bases). V was clipped by 8 bases and J by 4 bases, with 15 bases between them. The CDR3 extends over 14 amino acids. Germline values: CDR1 LNHNV, CDR2 YYDKDF (reference sequence). The CDR3 coding sequence is TGTGCCACCCGATTACAGGGTAATAAAAACATTCAGTACTTC. Encoded protein: CATRLQGNKNIQYF.

In its sample, this clone was seen once. Different DNA sequences within this sample yield the same CDR3. The chain employs TRBV5-4 and TRBJ1-4; TRBD1 aligns across 9 bases. Trimming took 1 base from V and 7 from J; bases not matched to a gene: 5. The V gene's germline CDR1 is SGHNT and CDR2 YYREEE (reference sequence). This CDR3 is built from 15 residues. The DNA of the CDR3 is TGTGCCAGCAGCTTGCGGGGACAGGGAAGTGAAAAACTGTTTTTT. It translates to CASSLRGQGSEKLFF.

The genes are TRBV13 and TRBJ2-1; 8 positions agree with TRBD2. Germline V lookup: CDR1 PRHDT, CDR2 FYEKMQ (reference sequence). There are 19 residues in the CDR3. J was trimmed by 3 bases and V by 3 bases; bases with no gene match: 16. In nucleotides, the CDR3 is TGTGCCAGCAGCTTTATCCGGCCGGGTGACGGGAGGGGCTACAATGAGCAGTTCTTC. This sequence encodes CASSFIRPGDGRGYNEQFF.

This chain joins TRBV27 and TRBJ2-1; D call uncertain. CDR3 length equals 12 residues. Trimming took off 6 bases at V and 11 bases at J, with 14 bases between the two ends. CDR1 is MNHEY and CDR2 is SMNVEV in the germline V gene (reference sequence). The CDR3, as DNA: TGTGCCAGCAGCGTACAAAGAGGCAAGCAGTTCTTC. It specifies CASSVQRGKQFF.

The chain joins TRBV29-1 to TRBJ2-5; perhaps TRBD1 as D (6 bases). Between the trimmed V and J ends, which lost 4 bases and 5 bases, there was a span of 17 bases. CDR3 size: 14 residues. Germline-derived CDR1 and CDR2 are SQVTM and ANQGSEA. This chain's CDR3 is CSVGLYPRGETQYF. The CDR3 DNA is TGCAGCGTTGGGCTATACCCAAGGGGGGAGACCCAGTACTTC.

This chain uses TRBV28 with TRBJ1-5, with D hard to call. CDR1 and CDR2 (germline): MDHEN, SYDVKM. Trimming left V 9 bases short and J 2 bases short, with 17 bases between. This CDR3 region has 15 residues. As DNA, the CDR3 is TGTGCCAGTATACGAAGTGGTAGGGGCAATCAGCCCCAGCATTTT. Translation: CASIRSGRGNQPQHF.

CDR3 sequence (DNA): TGTGCCAGCAGCTTACAGGTGGGAGTCTCCTACGAGCAGTACTTC. Its translation is CASSLQVGVSYEQYF. The rearrangement uses TRBV7-2 and TRBJ2-7; the D gene is possibly TRBD2 (5 bases). The length of the CDR3 is 15 residues. V lost 2 bases to trimming and J lost 0 bases, with 11 bases between them. CDR1 is SGHTA and CDR2 is FQGNSA in the germline V gene.

The CDR3 protein is CSVGGGRAEAFF. The DNA of the CDR3 is TGCAGCGTTGGGGGGGGCAGGGCTGAAGCTTTCTTT. The V call is TRBV29-1, the J call TRBJ1-1; maybe TRBD1 (6 bases). CDR1 SQVTM and CDR2 ANQGSEA come from the germline V gene. Trimming shortened V by 4 bases and J by 6 bases, and 12 bases separated the two germline ends. The CDR3 is 12 amino acids.

This clone came up a few times. The chain links TRBV4-1 to TRBJ2-1; 11 nucleotides align to TRBD2. V was clipped by 6 bases and J by 7 bases; unmatched bases: 5. CDR1 is MGHRA, CDR2 YSYEKL, per germline. This CDR3 is 14 amino acids long. The CDR3: CASRVAGGKNEQFF. CDR3 DNA sequence: TGCGCCAGCAGAGTAGCGGGAGGGAAAAATGAGCAGTTCTTC.

As regards this clone: Other DNA sequences of this sample code for an identical CDR3. The genes are TRBV5-1 and TRBJ1-2, with D possibly TRBD1 on 5 matching bases. Looked up from germline, CDR1 is SGHRS and CDR2 is YFSETQ. The V end lost 4 bases, the J end lost 0 bases, and 13 bases lay between the germline ends. The CDR3 is made up of 15 amino acids. Here the CDR3 DNA reads TGCGCCAGCAGCCTAGGGACTGCTACTAACTATGGCTACACCTTC. The encoded protein is CASSLGTATNYGYTF.

The CDR3 nucleotides read TGTGCCAGCAGCTCCCGACTAGCGTCCTACAATGAGCAGTTCTTC. Protein sequence: CASSSRLASYNEQFF. The gene calls are TRBV7-9 and TRBJ2-1; TRBD2 matches 8 bases. After removal of 4 bases from V and 1 base from J, the junction contained 3 bases not matched to a gene. CDR3 length equals 15 residues. Looked up from germline, CDR1 is SEHNR and CDR2 is FQNEAQ (reference sequence).

The J gene is TRBJ1-5, the V gene TRBV6-1; 7 positions agree with TRBD1. This CDR3 spans 13 amino acids. The trim removed 11 bases at V and 7 bases at J, leaving 11 bases unmatched. Germline-derived CDR1 and CDR2 are MNHNS and SASEGT. The CDR3 protein is CAGRTGSSQPQHF. CDR3 coding DNA: TGTGCCGGGCGGACAGGCTCGTCCCAGCCCCAGCATTTT.